This T cell receptor beta chain derives from a study of blood T cell repertoires in COVID-19. Looking at the study overall: Spain, Italy and the United States supplied samples that represented acute and convalescent COVID-19.

Assignments of participants to cohorts depended upon their own reported clinical history. Clones were read by immunoSEQ multiplex PCR, and TCRdb kept only the in-frame ones, dropping some. The data contain approximately 270,000 clones, approximately 84% of them seen just once; the ten biggest clones take up around 1.7%. This CDR3 has 17 amino acids. V dropped 1 base and J dropped 0; count of bases not matched to a gene: 6. Looked up from germline, CDR1 is MGHRA and CDR2 is YSYEKL. The TCR originated in a man aged 35 to 55 who had recovered from COVID-19. The chain carries TRBV4-1 and TRBJ2-7; TRBD1 agrees at 10 bases. Sequenced input: PBMCs or T cells enriched from blood (not recorded which). CDR3 bases: TGCGCCAGCAGCCAAGCGCTAAGGACAGGGGGCTCCTACGAGCAGTACTTC. Its translation is CASSQALRTGGSYEQYF.